The 30 T cell receptor beta chains given below trace back to one sample, sequenced in a study of shared clonotypes between healthy human individuals. Some clones are missing from TCRdb's copy, which holds only in-frame ones; the method was immunoSEQ multiplex PCR. The sample records some 1.5 million clones, 95% to 99% being singletons. Specimen: naive CD4+ T cells sorted from blood. Subset indicated: CD45RA+ positively selected. Every receptor here comes from a man aged 25-45 years in good health.

The rearrangement joins TRBV19 to TRBJ1-3; TRBD1 is a possible D gene (6 bases). Per the germline V gene, CDR1 is LNHDA and CDR2 is SQIVND (reference sequence). V lost 5 bases and J 0 bases, leaving 14 bases between the germline ends. This CDR3 contains 16 residues. The CDR3 reads CASSRQDASSGNTIYF. The DNA for the CDR3 is TGTGCCAGTAGTCGACAGGACGCGAGCTCTGGAAACACCATATATTTT.

This chain links TRBV29-1 with TRBJ1-2, with 11 nucleotides matching TRBD1. Germline trimming cut 5 bases from V and 8 bases from J; bases unmatched to any gene: 7. Germline V gene lookup returns CDR1 SQVTM and CDR2 ANQGSEA. This CDR3 comprises 13 residues. The CDR3 reads CSVWTGGAKGYTF. Here the CDR3 DNA reads TGCAGCGTTTGGACAGGGGGCGCGAAAGGCTACACCTTC.

Turning to this clone: Other DNA sequences in the sample encode the same CDR3. The gene calls are TRBV29-1 and TRBJ1-4; no clear D gene. There are 13 residues in the CDR3. Trimming removed 7 bases at V and 0 bases at J, with 9 bases between. From germline, CDR1 is SQVTM and CDR2 ANQGSEA. The CDR3 DNA reads TGCAGCGCCACCGGTGCAACTAATGAAAAACTGTTTTTT. The encoded protein is CSATGATNEKLFF.

This clone came up once. The V gene is TRBV5-4, the J gene TRBJ2-1; the D call may be TRBD1 or TRBD2 (5 bases each). The V gene's germline CDR1 is SGHNT and CDR2 YYREEE (reference sequence). V was clipped by 4 bases and J by 4 bases, with 15 bases between them. The CDR3 totals 15 residues. CDR3 sequence (DNA): TGTGCCAGCAGCGAAGGTGGGGACCTGTACAATGAGCAGTTCTTC. It yields the protein CASSEGGDLYNEQFF.

This chain joins TRBV19 and TRBJ1-2; D is possibly TRBD1 (5 bases). Trimming removed 3 bases from V and 0 bases from J, with 11 bases in between. The V gene's germline CDR1 is LNHDA and CDR2 SQIVND (reference sequence). The CDR3 has 15 residues. The DNA of the CDR3 is TGTGCCAGTAGTATCCCAGGGAATCCTAACTATGGCTACACCTTC. It specifies CASSIPGNPNYGYTF.

The chain combines TRBV27 with TRBJ1-5, with D possibly TRBD1 on 5 matching bases. The CDR3 contains 15 residues. V lost 2 bases to trimming and J lost 4 bases, with 12 bases between them. Per the germline V gene, CDR1 is MNHEY and CDR2 is SMNVEV (reference sequence). DNA for the CDR3: TGTGCCAGCAGTTTAGCAGGGATATCTAATCAGCCCCAGCATTTT. The encoded protein is CASSLAGISNQPQHF.

This clone was seen a single time. V usage is TRBV6-1 and J usage is TRBJ1-5; tentative D call: TRBD1 (6 bases). Trimming left V 0 bases short and J 0 bases short, with 12 bases between. CDR1 is MNHNS and CDR2 is SASEGT in the germline V gene. This CDR3 has 17 residues. The CDR3 DNA sequence: TGTGCCAGCAGTGAAGCGGGGGGGGGCGGTAGCAATCAGCCCCAGCATTTT. The encoded protein is CASSEAGGGGSNQPQHF.

The chain carries TRBV4-1 and TRBJ2-1, with D tentatively TRBD1 or TRBD2 (5 bases each). This CDR3 is 15 amino acids long. V gave up 6 bases and J gave up 8 bases, with 20 bases separating them. Germline lookup yields CDR1 MGHRA and CDR2 YSYEKL. The CDR3 nucleotides read TGCGCCAGCAGGGATCACGGGGCAGGCGGCGATGAGCAGTTCTTC. This sequence encodes CASRDHGAGGDEQFF.

The rearrangement links TRBV5-6 to TRBJ2-7; no clear D gene. This CDR3 is built from 14 residues. The V end was cut by 0 bases, the J end by 6 bases, with 13 bases between. The germline V gene encodes CDR1 SGHDT and CDR2 YYEEEE. CDR3 residues: CASSLGRRMGEQYF. The DNA for the CDR3 is TGTGCCAGCAGCTTGGGACGACGAATGGGCGAGCAGTACTTC.

Notes on this clone: At the DNA level, this CDR3 is encoded by other sequences in the same sample as well. This rearrangement joins TRBV18 to TRBJ2-5, with no clear D. V shed 3 bases and J shed 2 bases, with 7 bases lying between them. This CDR3 spans 13 amino acids. CDR1 is KGHSH and CDR2 is LQKENI in the germline V gene. CDR3 DNA: TGTGCCAGCTCACCGGGGATTCAAGAGACCCAGTACTTC. It specifies CASSPGIQETQYF. Full variable domain (missing parts from reference TRBV18 and TRBJ2-5): NAGVMQNPRHLVRRRGQEARLRCSPMKGHSHVYWYRQLPEEGLKFMVYLQKENIIDESGMPKERFSAEFPKEGPSILRIQQVVRGDSAAYFCASSPGIQETQYFGPGTRLLVL.

The gene calls are TRBV28 and TRBJ1-4, with D unresolved. The CDR3 contains 13 residues. With 4 bases removed from V and 10 bases from J, the gap between germline ends came to 13 bases. The germline CDR1 and CDR2 sequences are MDHEN and SYDVKM. CDR3 sequence reads: CASSSPPPGKLFF. The CDR3 region has the DNA TGTGCCAGCAGTTCTCCACCTCCGGGAAAACTGTTTTTT. Filled out from reference TRBV28 and TRBJ1-4, the complete variable domain reads DVKVTQSSRYLVKRTGEKVFLECVQDMDHENMFWYRQDPGLGLRLIYFSYDVKMKEKGDIPEGYSVSREKKERFSLILESASTNQTSMYLCASSSPPPGKLFFGSGTQLSVL.

The chain couples TRBV14 to TRBJ2-7, with a possible D match to TRBD1 (6 bases). The CDR3 length is 14 residues. Trimming shortened V by 5 bases and J by 0 bases, and 11 bases separated the two germline ends. The germline gives CDR1 SGHDN, CDR2 FVKESK. The CDR3 spells CASSSGQNSYEQYF. In DNA form, the CDR3 reads TGTGCCAGCAGCTCCGGACAGAACTCCTACGAGCAGTACTTC. The complete variable domain, with remaining parts taken from reference TRBV14 and TRBJ2-7, reads EAGVTQFPSHSVIEKGQTVTLRCDPISGHDNLYWYRRVMGKEIKFLLHFVKESKQDESGMPNNRFLAERTGGTYSTLKVQPAELEDSGVYFCASSSGQNSYEQYFGPGTRLTVT.

This sequence joins TRBV9 and TRBJ2-2; 8 positions agree with TRBD1. Germline V gene sequence: CDR1 SGDLS, CDR2 YYNGEE. Germline trimming cut 3 bases from V and 3 bases from J; bases unmatched to any gene: 13. CDR3 length equals 18 residues. CDR3: CASSGRPATGVDTGELFF. CDR3 sequence (DNA): TGTGCCAGCAGCGGAAGGCCGGCGACAGGGGTCGACACCGGGGAGCTGTTTTTT.

This chain links TRBV11-3 with TRBJ2-3, with a possible D match to TRBD2 (6 bases). Trimming pared 3 bases from V and 0 bases from J, leaving 13 bases between. The CDR3 contains 16 residues. Germline CDR1 reads SGHNT; CDR2 reads YENEEA. CDR3 amino acids: CASSLGGASSTDTQYF. CDR3 coding DNA: TGTGCCAGCAGCTTGGGCGGGGCCTCTAGCACAGATACGCAGTATTTT.

This chain uses TRBV9 with TRBJ1-1; no clear D. The CDR3 totals 14 residues. The germline V gene has CDR1 SGDLS and CDR2 YYNGEE. V lost 3 bases to trimming and J lost 1 base, with 10 bases between them. CDR3 in DNA: TGTGCCAGCAGCGGAAGACCAGAGAACACTGAAGCTTTCTTT. Encoded protein: CASSGRPENTEAFF.

The rearrangement uses TRBV18 and TRBJ2-7, with 10 bases fitting TRBD2. The V segment lost 3 bases and the J segment 4 bases; nucleotides outside the gene matches: 12. Germline CDR1 KGHSH, CDR2 LQKENI. The CDR3 is 17 residues long. The CDR3 DNA reads TGTGCCAGCTCACCCAGGCTTCTAGCGGGGGTGGGATACGAGCAGTACTTC. This encodes CASSPRLLAGVGYEQYF. Combining the CDR3 with reference TRBV18 and TRBJ2-7 gives the whole variable domain NAGVMQNPRHLVRRRGQEARLRCSPMKGHSHVYWYRQLPEEGLKFMVYLQKENIIDESGMPKERFSAEFPKEGPSILRIQQVVRGDSAAYFCASSPRLLAGVGYEQYFGPGTRLTVT.

This sequence joins TRBV27 and TRBJ2-1, with 12 bases identical to TRBD2. The V segment lost 5 bases and the J segment 7 bases; nucleotides outside the gene matches: 6. Germline values: CDR1 MNHEY, CDR2 SMNVEV (reference sequence). This CDR3 has 15 amino acids. The CDR3 region is CASSPRTSGTNEQFF. DNA of the CDR3: TGTGCCAGCAGTCCCAGGACTAGCGGGACGAATGAGCAGTTCTTC.

This clone was counted once. The chain recombines TRBV5-1 with TRBJ1-5; 7 bases fit TRBD1. The V and J ends lost 4 bases and 7 bases, in that order; junction bases with no gene match: 8. Germline V lookup: CDR1 SGHRS, CDR2 YFSETQ. The CDR3 contains 14 residues. In DNA form, the CDR3 reads TGCGCCAGCAGCCAAGGGGGCGGGGGGCAGCCCCAGCATTTT. It is translated as CASSQGGGGQPQHF.

The chain links TRBV6-5 to TRBJ2-7; 14 positions agree with TRBD2. V shed 2 bases, J shed 4 bases, and the junction held 1 base outside the gene matches. The V gene's germline CDR1 is MNHEY and CDR2 SVGAGI. The length of the CDR3 is 15 residues. Here the CDR3 reads CASSYGLAGGYEQYF. CDR3 coding DNA: TGTGCCAGCAGTTACGGACTAGCGGGAGGATACGAGCAGTACTTC.

The rearrangement joins TRBV5-1 to TRBJ2-2, with D hard to call. This CDR3 has 14 residues. CDR1 SGHRS and CDR2 YFSETQ come from the germline V gene. V dropped 6 bases and J dropped 0 bases, with 9 bases sitting between them. The CDR3 here is CASNPDSNTGELFF. For the CDR3, the DNA is TGCGCCAGCAACCCAGATTCGAACACCGGGGAGCTGTTTTTT. The variable domain in full, with the rest retrieved from reference TRBV5-1 and TRBJ2-2, is KAGVTQTPRYLIKTRGQQVTLSCSPISGHRSVSWYQQTPGQGLQFLFEYFSETQRNKGNFPGRFSGRQFSNSRSEMNVSTLELGDSALYLCASNPDSNTGELFFGEGSRLTVL.

This chain connects TRBV27 to TRBJ2-2; D gene unclear. The V end lost 6 bases, the J end lost 7 bases, and 21 bases lay between the germline ends. Per the germline V gene, CDR1 is MNHEY and CDR2 is SMNVEV (reference sequence). This CDR3 region has 16 residues. CDR3 coding DNA: TGTGCCAGCAGACGAAACTGGGCCGCGAGCCGCGGGGAGCTGTTTTTT. This encodes CASRRNWAASRGELFF.

This rearrangement joins TRBV25-1 to TRBJ2-3; 11 bases line up with TRBD2. Germline trimming cut 5 bases from V and 0 bases from J; bases unmatched to any gene: 1. The V gene's germline CDR1 is MGHDK and CDR2 SYGVNS. This CDR3 is built from 15 residues. The CDR3 nucleotides read TGTGCCAGCAGTTCTAGCGGGGGGAGCACAGATACGCAGTATTTT. Translating it yields CASSSSGGSTDTQYF.

The chain is built from TRBV30 and TRBJ1-4; D might be TRBD1 (5 bases). Trimming cost V 0 bases and J 0 bases, with 23 bases left between them. The germline CDR1 and CDR2 sequences are GTSNPN and SVGIG (reference sequence). This CDR3 spans 20 amino acids. The CDR3 DNA reads as TGTGCCTGGAGTGTATACCCCCACTCTGACAGCGCCGCAACTAATGAAAAACTGTTTTTT. Translated, it gives CAWSVYPHSDSAATNEKLFF.

The chain uses TRBV5-4 and TRBJ2-3; D ambiguous. Germline V gene data show CDR1 as SGHNT and CDR2 as YYREEE (reference sequence). The CDR3 has 16 amino acids. Trimming shortened V by 1 base and J by 0 bases, and 12 bases separated the two germline ends. The CDR3 bases are TGTGCCAGCAGCTTGAGTTCTATACGTAGCACAGATACGCAGTATTTT. Translating it yields CASSLSSIRSTDTQYF.

V and J are TRBV10-3 and TRBJ1-5; 10 nucleotides line up with TRBD1. The CDR3 has 16 amino acids. The germline gives CDR1 ENHRY, CDR2 SYGVKD. The trim removed 6 bases at V and 5 bases at J, leaving 10 bases unmatched. CDR3 nucleotides: TGTGCCATCAGCGCCAGGGACAGGGGTCGGGATCAGCCCCAGCATTTT. It translates to CAISARDRGRDQPQHF.

The sample holds a few counts of this clone. Other DNA sequences in the sample encode the same CDR3. The chain is built from TRBV29-1 and TRBJ1-5; the D is unclear. The V end was cut by 4 bases, the J end by 0 bases, with 4 bases between. CDR3 length: 12 residues. Germline V gives CDR1 SQVTM, CDR2 ANQGSEA. CDR3 sequence reads: CSVGGSNQPQHF. The CDR3 DNA reads as TGCAGCGTTGGAGGTAGCAATCAGCCCCAGCATTTT.

The V call is TRBV19, the J call TRBJ2-2; weak D call: TRBD2 (6 bases). CDR1 LNHDA and CDR2 SQIVND come from the germline V gene (reference sequence). Trimming took off 5 bases at V and 6 bases at J, with 13 bases between the two ends. The CDR3 length is 14 residues. The CDR3, as DNA: TGTGCCAGTAGTCCCCGACTAGAGGCCGGGGAGCTGTTTTTT. The encoded protein is CASSPRLEAGELFF. The full variable domain, its missing parts supplied by reference TRBV19 and TRBJ2-2, is DGGITQSPKYLFRKEGQNVTLSCEQNLNHDAMYWYRQDPGQGLRLIYYSQIVNDFQKGDIAEGYSVSREKKESFPLTVTSAQKNPTAFYLCASSPRLEAGELFFGEGSRLTVL.

This clone came up once. J is TRBJ2-5 and V is TRBV9; no definite D call. Germline CDR1 and CDR2: SGDLS and YYNGEE. This CDR3 contains 15 residues. V was clipped by 3 bases and J by 1 base, with 13 bases between them. As DNA, the CDR3 is TGTGCCAGCAGCGCCACCTTGGGCTCCCAAGAGACCCAGTACTTC. Its translation is CASSATLGSQETQYF.

The V and J genes are TRBV2 and TRBJ2-1; the D gene is possibly TRBD2 (6 bases). This CDR3 has 12 amino acids. Trimming cost V 9 bases and J 6 bases, with 12 bases left between them. Germline values: CDR1 SNHLY, CDR2 FYNNEI. CDR3 sequence (DNA): TGTGCCAGAGGAGGGTTGGGCAATGAGCAGTTCTTC. Its protein product is CARGGLGNEQFF.

This clone was observed a few times. The chain recombines TRBV19 with TRBJ2-7, with D tentatively TRBD2 (6 bases). Germline assignment: CDR1 LNHDA and CDR2 SQIVND (reference sequence). This CDR3 contains 14 residues. Trimming took off 0 bases at V and 0 bases at J, with 6 bases between the two ends. The CDR3 protein is CASSIDGSSYEQYF. The CDR3, as DNA: TGTGCCAGTAGTATAGACGGGAGCTCCTACGAGCAGTACTTC.